The 26 T cell receptor beta chains given below trace back to one sample, sequenced in a study of T cell responses to AZD1222 COVID-19 vaccine. Repertoires were generated with immunoSEQ multiplex PCR, while TCRdb's copy carries only in-frame clones and drops some. Of more than 60,000 clones in the sample, about 85% were seen once. This specimen was peripheral blood, taken on day 0 of AZD1222 vaccination. These TCRs come from an adult in good health.

The J gene is TRBJ2-7, the V gene TRBV2; no clear D. This CDR3 has 13 residues. Trimming shortened V by 0 bases and J by 7 bases, and 10 bases separated the two germline ends. From germline, CDR1 is SNHLY and CDR2 FYNNEI. Here the CDR3 reads CASSEAGVGEQYF. The CDR3 DNA reads TGTGCCAGCAGTGAAGCTGGAGTGGGGGAGCAGTACTTC.

This clone was recorded once. The chain uses TRBV7-2 and TRBJ1-5; D might be TRBD1 (5 bases). Looked up from germline, CDR1 is SGHTA and CDR2 is FQGNSA. Between the trimmed V and J ends, which lost 3 bases and 3 bases, there was a span of 12 bases. The CDR3 has 15 residues. CDR3 sequence: CASSFVVGANQPQHF. In nucleotides, the CDR3 is TGTGCCAGCAGCTTTGTCGTCGGGGCCAATCAGCCCCAGCATTTT.

The gene calls are TRBV5-1 and TRBJ1-1; the D gene is possibly TRBD1 (5 bases). V was cut by 0 bases and J by 1 base, with 10 bases left in between. Germline V CDR1 and CDR2: SGHRS, YFSETQ. The CDR3 has 15 amino acids. The CDR3 DNA reads TGCGCCAGCAGCTTGGGGCCCGGGGGGAACACTGAAGCTTTCTTT. Translating gives CASSLGPGGNTEAFF. The complete variable domain, with remaining parts taken from reference TRBV5-1 and TRBJ1-1, reads KAGVTQTPRYLIKTRGQQVTLSCSPISGHRSVSWYQQTPGQGLQFLFEYFSETQRNKGNFPGRFSGRQFSNSRSEMNVSTLELGDSALYLCASSLGPGGNTEAFFGQGTRLTVV.

The chain employs TRBV28 and TRBJ1-5; maybe TRBD1 (5 bases). Looked up from germline, CDR1 is MDHEN and CDR2 is SYDVKM. V was cut by 6 bases and J by 6 bases, with 18 bases left in between. The CDR3 runs 15 residues. CDR3: CASRGGSRGPQPQHF. The CDR3 DNA follows: TGTGCCAGCAGGGGGGGAAGTAGGGGCCCTCAGCCCCAGCATTTT. The full variable domain, completed using reference TRBV28 and TRBJ1-5, is DVKVTQSSRYLVKRTGEKVFLECVQDMDHENMFWYRQDPGLGLRLIYFSYDVKMKEKGDIPEGYSVSREKKERFSLILESASTNQTSMYLCASRGGSRGPQPQHFGDGTRLSIL.

The chain recombines TRBV5-1 with TRBJ2-5; 7 bases map to TRBD2. The CDR3 loop spans 16 amino acids. From germline, CDR1 is SGHRS and CDR2 YFSETQ. Trimming cost V 0 bases and J 5 bases; bases outside gene matches: 10. CDR3 nucleotides: TGCGCCAGCAGCTTGGGTTTCGGGGGGAACAAGGAGACCCAGTACTTC. It specifies CASSLGFGGNKETQYF.

In its sample, this clone was seen a few times. The J gene is TRBJ1-2, the V gene TRBV6-5; D unclear. CDR3 length: 11 amino acids. Germline CDR1 is MNHEY and CDR2 is SVGAGI. V dropped 6 bases and J dropped 4 bases, with 6 bases sitting between them. Written as DNA, the CDR3 is TGTGCCAGCAGACTCGGCTATGGCTACACCTTC. It encodes CASRLGYGYTF.

The J gene is TRBJ2-7, the V gene TRBV14, with 7 positions matching TRBD1. Germline V lookup: CDR1 SGHDN, CDR2 FVKESK. This CDR3 contains 16 residues. The V and J ends lost 4 bases and 3 bases, in that order; junction bases with no gene match: 12. CDR3 in amino acids: CASSPSTGELFYEQYF. The CDR3 nucleotides read TGTGCCAGCAGCCCATCTACAGGGGAGTTGTTCTACGAGCAGTACTTC.

V and J are TRBV4-1 and TRBJ2-7; 9 bases map to TRBD2. J gave up 0 bases and V 0 bases, and 12 bases lay outside the gene matches. The V gene's germline CDR1 is MGHRA and CDR2 YSYEKL. This CDR3 has 19 amino acids. CDR3 region: CASSQDFWLAGRGSYEQYF. The CDR3 bases are TGCGCCAGCAGCCAAGATTTCTGGCTAGCGGGAAGGGGCTCCTACGAGCAGTACTTC.

The chain recombines TRBV7-2 with TRBJ2-7; D may be TRBD2 (5 bases). Trimming stripped 2 bases from V and 1 base from J, with 15 bases between. This CDR3 contains 16 residues. Germline CDR1 SGHTA, CDR2 FQGNSA. The CDR3 DNA sequence: TGTGCCAGCAGCTTAAGGTTCTCGGGAATTTCCTACGAGCAGTACTTC. Amino acid sequence: CASSLRFSGISYEQYF.

The chain is built from TRBV18 and TRBJ1-1; D gene ambiguous. The germline V and J ends were trimmed by 3 bases and 1 base, with 15 bases remaining between them. CDR1 and CDR2 from the germline V gene are KGHSH and LQKENI. The CDR3 is made up of 16 amino acids. The CDR3 spells CASSPDPPGENTEAFF. DNA of the CDR3: TGTGCCAGCTCACCGGATCCTCCTGGCGAGAACACTGAAGCTTTCTTT.

This chain connects TRBV12-3 or TRBV12-4 to TRBJ2-3; no clear D. The CDR3 consists of 12 residues. With 4 bases removed from V and 6 bases from J, the gap between germline ends came to 8 bases. The DNA of the CDR3 is TGTGCCAGCAGTTCCGTCCAGGATACGCAGTATTTT. Translation gives CASSSVQDTQYF.

This chain connects TRBV28 to TRBJ2-5; 8 positions match TRBD1. Per the germline V gene, CDR1 is MDHEN and CDR2 is SYDVKM. The length of the CDR3 is 16 residues. The trim removed 6 bases at V and 5 bases at J, leaving 14 bases unmatched. CDR3 DNA: TGTGCCAGCAGCCGGTTGAACCCAGGGGGCGCGGAGACCCAGTACTTC. Translated, it gives CASSRLNPGGAETQYF.

The chain is built from TRBV11-2 and TRBJ2-1, with D uncertain. The V end was cut by 2 bases, the J end by 5 bases, with 13 bases between. The germline V gene has CDR1 SGHAT and CDR2 FQNNGV. The CDR3 runs 15 residues. The CDR3 region is CASSLFADANNEQFF. The DNA of the CDR3 is TGTGCCAGCAGCTTATTTGCCGACGCGAACAATGAGCAGTTCTTC.

The chain recombines TRBV5-4 with TRBJ2-7; no definite D call. The CDR3 length is 13 residues. Germline-derived CDR1 and CDR2 are SGHNT and YYREEE (reference sequence). V lost 0 bases and J 3 bases, leaving 7 bases between the germline ends. DNA for the CDR3: TGTGCCAGCAGCTTGGGACTGAACTACGAGCAGTACTTC. Its protein product is CASSLGLNYEQYF.

The rearrangement links TRBV29-1 to TRBJ2-5; 9 bases are shared with TRBD2. This CDR3 has 14 amino acids. CDR1 and CDR2 from the germline V gene are SQVTM and ANQGSEA. With 7 bases clipped from V and 5 bases from J, the junction kept 11 bases outside the gene matches. DNA for the CDR3: TGCAGCGCCAGAGCGGGAGGTGGTTGGGAGACCCAGTACTTC. This translates into CSARAGGGWETQYF.

This chain joins TRBV7-9 and TRBJ1-2; D possibly corresponds to TRBD1 (5 bases). Per germline, CDR1 SEHNR and CDR2 FQNEAQ (reference sequence). V was clipped by 5 bases and J by 7 bases, with 20 bases between them. This CDR3 contains 15 residues. Written as DNA, the CDR3 is TGTGCCAGCAGCCGCGGTAGGCAGGGTATCGCTGGCTACACCTTC. It is translated as CASSRGRQGIAGYTF.

This clone turned up a few times. The V call is TRBV6-5, the J call TRBJ1-2; D gene ambiguous. The CDR3 has 13 amino acids. The germline V and J ends were trimmed by 6 bases and 0 bases, with 8 bases remaining between them. Germline V CDR1 and CDR2: MNHEY, SVGAGI. The CDR3: CASSRAANYGYTF. CDR3 coding DNA: TGTGCCAGCAGCCGGGCCGCTAACTATGGCTACACCTTC.

The CDR3 loop is CASSQEKSDTQYF. In nucleotides, the CDR3 is TGTGCCAGCAGCCAAGAAAAGTCCGATACGCAGTATTTT. V gene TRBV3-1 (or the pseudogene TRBV3-2) combines with J gene TRBJ2-3; no reliable D call. Between the trimmed V and J ends, which lost 0 bases and 6 bases, there was a span of 7 bases. Germline V gives CDR1 LGHDT, CDR2 YNNKEL (reference sequence). This CDR3 has 13 amino acids.

The chain couples TRBV5-6 to TRBJ1-6; 9 bases fit TRBD1. CDR3 length: 15 amino acids. With 0 bases clipped from V and 7 bases from J, the junction kept 2 bases outside the gene matches. CDR1 SGHDT and CDR2 YYEEEE come from the germline V gene. In nucleotides, the CDR3 is TGTGCCAGCAGCTTGGCCGGGACAGGGAATTCACCCCTCCACTTT. Translation gives CASSLAGTGNSPLHF.

This rearrangement joins TRBV6-2 or TRBV6-3 to TRBJ1-2, with D unresolved. CDR1 and CDR2 (germline): MNHEY, SVGEGT. Trimming cost V 6 bases and J 6 bases, with 5 bases left between them. The CDR3 contains 10 residues. CDR3 sequence reads: CASSHHGYTF. CDR3 DNA: TGTGCCAGCAGCCACCATGGCTACACCTTC.

The genes are TRBV6-5 and TRBJ1-6; 9 bases are shared with TRBD1. Germline assignment: CDR1 MNHEY and CDR2 SVGAGI. Trimming cost V 10 bases and J 8 bases; bases outside gene matches: 12. CDR3 size: 15 residues. The CDR3 here is CAKNRGPTSYSPLHF. In DNA form, the CDR3 reads TGTGCCAAGAACAGGGGGCCCACGTCGTATTCACCCCTCCACTTT.

V usage is TRBV11-1 and J usage is TRBJ1-4; 9 nucleotides line up with TRBD1. This CDR3 has 15 residues. With 5 bases clipped from V and 6 bases from J, the junction kept 7 bases outside the gene matches. Germline V gives CDR1 SGHAT, CDR2 FQDESV (reference sequence). Here the CDR3 DNA reads TGTGCCAGCAGCCGATGGACAGGGGAGTATGAAAAACTGTTTTTT. Its protein is CASSRWTGEYEKLFF.

The rearrangement links TRBV7-9 to TRBJ1-3, with D hard to call. CDR3 length equals 15 residues. The germline V gene has CDR1 SEHNR and CDR2 FQNEAQ (reference sequence). Trimming shortened V by 3 bases and J by 0 bases, and 9 bases separated the two germline ends. The CDR3 DNA follows: TGTGCCAGCAGCTTCCCCGGGATCTCTGGAAACACCATATATTTT. Its translation: CASSFPGISGNTIYF.

This chain uses TRBV28 with TRBJ1-6; TRBD1 matches 8 bases. The V gene end was trimmed by 8 bases and the J gene end by 10 bases; junction bases not matched to a gene: 13. This CDR3 is 15 amino acids long. Germline assignment: CDR1 MDHEN and CDR2 SYDVKM. CDR3 in amino acids: CASEVETGENSPLHF. As DNA, the CDR3 is TGTGCCAGCGAAGTCGAGACAGGGGAGAACTCACCCCTCCACTTT.

This chain uses TRBV11-3 with TRBJ2-5; D is uncertain. Germline CDR1 reads SGHNT; CDR2 reads YENEEA. Between the trimmed V and J ends, which lost 5 bases and 5 bases, there was a span of 9 bases. There are 12 residues in the CDR3. CDR3 residues: CASSRVMETQYF. The CDR3 DNA sequence: TGTGCCAGCAGCCGCGTGATGGAGACCCAGTACTTC.

This clone was detected once. The J gene is TRBJ2-1, the V gene TRBV5-6; 11 bases are a match to TRBD2. From germline, CDR1 is SGHDT and CDR2 YYEEEE. The CDR3 runs 17 residues. V dropped 4 bases and J dropped 6; count of bases not matched to a gene: 12. DNA of the CDR3: TGTGCCAGCAGCATTCGACTAGCGGGGAACTTATTCAATGAGCAGTTCTTC. Its translation is CASSIRLAGNLFNEQFF.